The source of this TCR beta chain is a study of blood T cell repertoires in COVID-19. Across the whole study: PBMCs, B-cell-depleted T cells, or T cells provided the cDNA or gDNA that made up the material.

The CDR3 contains 16 residues. This clone was seen only a few times. Assay: immunoSEQ multiplex PCR; the TCRdb copy retains only in-frame clones and omits some. The sample includes roughly 260,000 clones, more than 85% seen only once; the top ten take 2.6%. Followed longitudinally, the Seattle patients had been enrolled during active infection. The sequencing sample was made of peripheral blood. V usage is TRBV1 and J usage is TRBJ2-5; no DNA check was done on the table's D call, TRBD2. TRBV1 is a known pseudogene. This TCR came from a person aged 18 to 30 with COVID-19, enrolled during active disease. The CDR3 nucleotides read TGCACCAGCAGGTCGAGCATCCCCCCAAGCCCAGAGACCCAGTACTTC. Translated, it gives CTSRSSIPPSPETQYF.